Listed below are T cell receptor beta chains from one sample, sequenced in a study of shared clonotypes between healthy human individuals. Some clones are missing from TCRdb's copy, which holds only in-frame ones; the method was immunoSEQ multiplex PCR. The data contain 600,000 to 750,000 clones, about nine tenths of them singletons. The sample taken for sequencing was memory CD8+ T cells from PBMCs. The receptors here all came from a man in his late teens or twenties in good health. Some clones in this sample may be carry-over from other donors' samples. Both conserved end residues are part of each CDR3. D genes are given only for firm matches. The size entry is marked missing in some rows and otherwise reads once, few, many or a size class.

v_gene	j_gene	d_gene	abundance	CDR3nt	CDR3aa
TRBV28	TRBJ2-5	TRBD1	.	TGTGCCAGCAGTTATCCCCCGACAGGGCAAGAGACCCAGTACTTC	CASSYPPTGQETQYF
TRBV9	TRBJ2-3	.	.	TGTGCCAGCAGCGTAGGGGTTCGGACGGTCGCAGATACGCAGTATTTT	CASSVGVRTVADTQYF
TRBV27	TRBJ1-2	TRBD1	.	TGTGCCAGCAGTTCAGGACAGGGGGGGGTCGTGGGCTACACCTTC	CASSSGQGGVVGYTF
TRBV6-5	TRBJ2-7	.	.	TGTGCCAGCGGCTTAACCGAGTCCTACGAGCAGTACTTC	CASGLTESYEQYF
TRBV7-8	TRBJ2-1	.	.	TGTGCCAGCAGCTTAGTCGGGAGCGGTGAGCAGTTCTTC	CASSLVGSGEQFF
TRBV27	TRBJ2-7	TRBD2	.	TGTGCCAGCAGTTTTACGGGAGGGATCTACGAGCAGTACTTC	CASSFTGGIYEQYF
TRBV9	TRBJ2-2	.	.	TGTGCCAGCAGCGTAGTACAGCTTACCGGGGAGCTGTTTTTT	CASSVVQLTGELFF
TRBV6-5	TRBJ2-7	TRBD2	.	TGTGCCAGCAGTTCGAGAGGGTTAGCGGGAGGCACTAAGCAGTACTTC	CASSSRGLAGGTKQYF
TRBV28	TRBJ1-2	TRBD1	once	TGTGCCAGCAGTTTACAGGGGGCTTGGGGCTACACCTTC	CASSLQGAWGYTF
TRBV5-5	TRBJ1-2	TRBD1	.	TGTGCCAGCAGCTCAACTTCGCCGGGACAGGACCATCTTAGGGGCTATGGCTACACCTTC	CASSSTSPGQDHLRGYGYTF
TRBV6-1	TRBJ2-1	.	.	TGTGCCAGCAGTGGCGGGAAGAGCTCCTACAATGAGCAGTTCTTC	CASSGGKSSYNEQFF
TRBV7-9	TRBJ2-5	.	.	TGTGCCAGCAGCGTCCGTGTAGGACGGCAAGAGACCCAGTACTTC	CASSVRVGRQETQYF
TRBV28	TRBJ1-5	.	once	TGTGCCAGCAGTTTAATCTTGGGGAATCAGCCCCAGCATTTT	CASSLILGNQPQHF
TRBV28	TRBJ2-7	.	.	TGTGCCGCGAGGGGGATGGCCTACGAGCAGTACTTC	CAARGMAYEQYF
TRBV30	TRBJ2-2	.	.	TGTGCCTGTCGGCAGGGTAATGTTAACAACGGGGAGCTGTTTTTT	CACRQGNVNNGELFF
TRBV18	TRBJ2-5	.	.	TGTGCCAGCTCCCCCTATGGAGGCGACCTCCAAGAGACCCAGTACTTC	CASSPYGGDLQETQYF
TRBV19	TRBJ2-1	.	.	TGTGCCAGTAGTGTAAGGGCCCCCTACAATGAGCAGTTCTTC	CASSVRAPYNEQFF
TRBV7-2	TRBJ1-3	TRBD1	.	TGTGCCAGCAGCTTAATCCTATACAGGGGCTCTGGAAACACCATATATTTT	CASSLILYRGSGNTIYF
TRBV6-5	TRBJ1-1	.	.	TGTGCCAGCAGTTACTCGTCCTTCACGGAAGCTTTCTTT	CASSYSSFTEAFF
TRBV27	TRBJ1-5	.	.	TGTGCCAGCAGTTCGAGGAAGAATCAGCCCCAGCATTTT	CASSSRKNQPQHF
TRBV2	TRBJ2-1	TRBD2	once	TGTGCCAGCAGTGATGTGCGGGGGGGCTCCTACAATGAGCAGTTCTTC	CASSDVRGGSYNEQFF
TRBV28	TRBJ2-7	TRBD1	.	TGTGCCAGCAGCAACAGGGGGTCCTACGAGCAGTACTTC	CASSNRGSYEQYF
TRBV11-2	TRBJ2-4	.	.	TGTGCCAGCAGCTTTATCCGGACACCAAACATTCAGTACTTC	CASSFIRTPNIQYF
TRBV4-1	TRBJ1-1	.	.	TGCGCCAGCAGCCTCTATTCCCGAGAGCAAGCTTTCTTT	CASSLYSREQAFF
TRBV27	TRBJ2-3	TRBD2	.	TGTGCCAGCAGTTCAATCTATTCTAGCGGGAGGCTGGATACGCAGTATTTT	CASSSIYSSGRLDTQYF
TRBV28	TRBJ2-3	.	.	TGTGCCAGCAGTTTGGGCAGGTGGGACGATACGCAGTATTTT	CASSLGRWDDTQYF
TRBV6-5	TRBJ2-2	.	once	TGTGCCAGCAGTTACCCCAGGGAAGGGGACACCGGGGAGCTGTTTTTT	CASSYPREGDTGELFF
TRBV5-5	TRBJ1-1	TRBD1	.	TGTGCCAGCAGCCATGACAGGGAAGGTGACACTGAAGCTTTCTTT	CASSHDREGDTEAFF
TRBV6-1	TRBJ2-3	TRBD1	.	TGTGCCAGCAGTGAAATTTTCCCGGGACAGGGTCTAGGGCCACTCGCAGATACGCAGTATTTT	CASSEIFPGQGLGPLADTQYF
TRBV7-2	TRBJ2-3	TRBD2	.	TGTGCCAGCAGCTTGGGACTAGATAAGGCTTATACGCAGTATTTT	CASSLGLDKAYTQYF
TRBV29-1	TRBJ2-3	TRBD1	.	TGCAGCGCAGAACAGGGGGGAAGAACAGATACGCAGTATTTT	CSAEQGGRTDTQYF
TRBV2	TRBJ1-1	.	.	TGTGCCAGCAGGGCCGGGGCAGGGGAACCTAACACTGAAGCTTTCTTT	CASRAGAGEPNTEAFF
TRBV30	TRBJ1-2	.	.	TGTGCCGGTGATGGGGGGCTGTGGAGAGGCTACACCTTC	CAGDGGLWRGYTF
TRBV28	TRBJ1-1	.	.	TGTGCCAGCAGTCCCCTGGACAGCGAAGCTTTCTTT	CASSPLDSEAFF
TRBV7-2	TRBJ2-5	.	.	TGTGCCAGCAGCTTGGGGGGTAGGGAGACCCAGTACTTC	CASSLGGRETQYF
TRBV4-3	TRBJ1-1	TRBD1	.	TGCGCCAGCAGCCAAGATGGCTTCTATCCGACAGGGGATACGAACACTGAAGCTTTCTTT	CASSQDGFYPTGDTNTEAFF
TRBV30	TRBJ2-7	TRBD2	.	TGTGCCCCACGGGGGGGCCCTGGCGAGCAGTACTTC	CAPRGGPGEQYF
TRBV15	TRBJ2-7	.	.	TGTGCCACCAGCCGAGAACTCACTGCGGTTTCCTACGAGCAGTACTTC	CATSRELTAVSYEQYF
TRBV19	TRBJ2-2	TRBD2	.	TGTGCCAGTAGTATAGGTAGCGGGAGTAACACCGGGGAGCTGTTTTTT	CASSIGSGSNTGELFF
TRBV10-3	TRBJ2-1	.	few	TGTGCCATCAGTTTGGGACCGGGTGAAGGCAATGAGCAGTTCTTC	CAISLGPGEGNEQFF
TRBV6-7	TRBJ1-1	.	few	TGTGCCAGCAGCGGCAGGATTGTAGCTACGAACACTGAAGCTTTCTTT	CASSGRIVATNTEAFF